This TCR beta chain derives from a study of blood T cell repertoires in COVID-19. About the study: Donors in the United States, Italy and Spain gave samples during acute or convalescent COVID-19. T cells, B-cell-depleted T cells, or PBMCs supplied cDNA or gDNA.

CDR3 size: 17 residues. Germline CDR1 and CDR2: SGHTS and YDEGEE. Germline trimming cut 4 bases from V and 0 bases from J; bases unmatched to any gene: 4. TCRdb's copy holds only in-frame clones and misses some; the assay was immunoSEQ multiplex PCR. The repertoire has a few hundred thousand clones, roughly nine tenths of them found once; the top ten carry over 1.5%. Material for sequencing was peripheral blood. This chain links TRBV5-8 with TRBJ2-7; 16 bases agree with TRBD2. The clonotype comes from a man between 65 and 80 years old with acute or convalescent COVID-19. In DNA form, the CDR3 reads TGTGCCAGCAGCCGGGGACTAGCGGGAGGGTCCTCCTACGAGCAGTACTTC. This sequence encodes CASSRGLAGGSSYEQYF. The complete variable domain, with remaining parts taken from reference TRBV5-8 and TRBJ2-7, reads EAGVTQSPTHLIKTRGQQATLRCSPISGHTSVYWYQQALGLGLQFLLWYDEGEERNRGNFPPRFSGRQFPNYSSELNVNALELEDSALYLCASSRGLAGGSSYEQYFGPGTRLTVT.